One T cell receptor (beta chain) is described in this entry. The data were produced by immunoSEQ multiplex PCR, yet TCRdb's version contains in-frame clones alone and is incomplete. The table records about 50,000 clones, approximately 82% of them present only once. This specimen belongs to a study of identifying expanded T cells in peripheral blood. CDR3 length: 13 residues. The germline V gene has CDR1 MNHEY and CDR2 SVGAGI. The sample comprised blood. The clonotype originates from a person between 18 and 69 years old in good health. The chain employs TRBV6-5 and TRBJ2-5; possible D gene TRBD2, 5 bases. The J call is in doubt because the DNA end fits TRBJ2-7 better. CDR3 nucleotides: TGTGCCAGCAGTTACTCCGAGGGTTACGAGCAGTACTTC. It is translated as CASSYSEGYEQYF.